One sample yielded the 17 T cell receptor beta chains listed below, sequenced in a study of blood T cell repertoires in COVID-19. Clones were read by immunoSEQ multiplex PCR, and TCRdb kept only the in-frame ones, dropping some. In the table there are roughly 53,000 clones, approximately 84% of which are singletons. Sequencing used peripheral blood. The receptors were gathered from a human donor in a cohort sampled during active COVID-19.

This chain uses TRBV28 with TRBJ1-2, with 8 positions matching TRBD1. This CDR3 is 16 amino acids long. Trimming took 6 bases from V and 0 from J; bases not matched to a gene: 9. Germline V gene lookup returns CDR1 MDHEN and CDR2 SYDVKM. The CDR3 sequence: CASSIPGQAANYGYTF. As DNA, the CDR3 is TGTGCCAGCAGCATTCCGGGACAGGCAGCTAACTATGGCTACACCTTC.

This clone was counted only a few times. J is TRBJ2-4 and V is TRBV27, with a tentative D call TRBD2 (6 bases). With 3 bases removed from V and 9 bases from J, the gap between germline ends came to 15 bases. CDR1 MNHEY and CDR2 SMNVEV come from the germline V gene (reference sequence). This CDR3 region has 14 residues. The DNA of the CDR3 is TGTGCCAGCAGTTTTGGCTCGTCGGGACTCATTCAGTACTTC. As protein: CASSFGSSGLIQYF.

Points on this clone: The same CDR3 also results from other DNA sequences found in this sample. CDR3 protein: CASSLGQGTYEQYF. CDR3 nucleotides: TGTGCCAGCAGCCTCGGACAGGGAACCTACGAGCAGTACTTC. The gene calls are TRBV3-1 (or the pseudogene TRBV3-2) and TRBJ2-7, with TRBD1 matching over 8 bases. This CDR3 has 14 amino acids. Germline V gene data show CDR1 as LGHDT and CDR2 as YNNKEL (reference sequence). V gave up 4 bases and J gave up 2 bases; unmatched junction bases: 4.

A single count supports this clone. The CDR3 region is CASSEAPGRGNYGYTF. CDR3 bases: TGTGCCAGCAGTGAAGCGCCCGGGAGAGGGAACTATGGCTACACCTTC. The V and J genes are TRBV6-1 and TRBJ1-2, with no clear D. The V gene lost 0 bases and the J gene lost 2 bases, with 13 bases spanning the gap. CDR1 and CDR2 (germline): MNHNS, SASEGT. The CDR3 length is 16 residues.

The rearrangement uses TRBV5-6 and TRBJ1-2; the match to TRBD1 covers 10 bases. Germline V lookup: CDR1 SGHDT, CDR2 YYEEEE. The V segment lost 4 bases and the J segment 8 bases; nucleotides outside the gene matches: 8. The CDR3 extends over 14 amino acids. DNA of the CDR3: TGTGCCAGCAGCACCTCGACAGGGGGCATCGGCTACACCTTC. Translation: CASSTSTGGIGYTF. The whole variable domain, remainder taken from reference TRBV5-6 and TRBJ1-2, is DAGVTQSPTHLIKTRGQQVTLRCSPKSGHDTVSWYQQALGQGPQFIFQYYEEEERQRGNFPDRFSGHQFPNYSSELNVNALLLGDSALYLCASSTSTGGIGYTFGSGTRLTVV.

The chain is built from TRBV10-3 and TRBJ1-1, with unresolved D. Trimming took 7 bases from V and 0 from J, leaving 9 bases between them. The germline CDR1 and CDR2 sequences are ENHRY and SYGVKD. This CDR3 comprises 13 residues. CDR3 sequence (DNA): TGTGCCATCAATGTGAGGGTGAACACTGAAGCTTTCTTT. This gives the protein CAINVRVNTEAFF.

The chain recombines TRBV6-5 with TRBJ2-2; D is ambiguous. Looked up from germline, CDR1 is MNHEY and CDR2 is SVGAGI. CDR3 size: 12 residues. V was shortened by 4 bases and J by 3 bases, with 3 bases between the two germline ends. CDR3 sequence: CASSFDTGELFF. DNA of the CDR3: TGTGCCAGCAGTTTCGACACCGGGGAGCTGTTTTTT.

The V call is TRBV10-1, the J call TRBJ2-7, with TRBD1 as a possible D gene (5 bases). There are 14 residues in the CDR3. The germline V gene encodes CDR1 WNHNN and CDR2 SYGVQD (reference sequence). Trimming left V 3 bases short and J 2 bases short, with 11 bases between. The CDR3, as DNA: TGCGCCAGCAGTGACCAGGACAAGCCCTACGAGCAGTACTTC. Protein: CASSDQDKPYEQYF.

The chain carries TRBV5-1 and TRBJ1-3; a possible D gene is TRBD1 (6 bases). This CDR3 region has 14 residues. Germline V gives CDR1 SGHRS, CDR2 YFSETQ. V dropped 4 bases and J dropped 7 bases, with 15 bases sitting between them. The CDR3, as DNA: TGCGCCAGCAGCGAGGGACACGAGGGGAACACCATATATTTT. Its translation: CASSEGHEGNTIYF. The full variable domain, completed using reference TRBV5-1 and TRBJ1-3, is KAGVTQTPRYLIKTRGQQVTLSCSPISGHRSVSWYQQTPGQGLQFLFEYFSETQRNKGNFPGRFSGRQFSNSRSEMNVSTLELGDSALYLCASSEGHEGNTIYFGEGSWLTVV.

CDR3 protein: CASSSPWTVSVTLKQFF. The CDR3 DNA sequence: TGTGCCAGCAGTTCCCCTTGGACAGTCTCTGTAACCTTAAAGCAGTTCTTC. V gene TRBV28 combines with J gene TRBJ2-1; weak D call: TRBD1 (6 bases). The CDR3 consists of 17 residues. Germline V gives CDR1 MDHEN, CDR2 SYDVKM. The ends were cut back, 4 bases at V and 11 bases at J, with 27 bases in the middle.

V usage is TRBV27 and J usage is TRBJ2-1, with 8 bases aligning to TRBD1. V lost 0 bases and J lost 3; bases outside the gene matches: 4. Germline V gene data show CDR1 as MNHEY and CDR2 as SMNVEV (reference sequence). The CDR3 length is 16 residues. The CDR3 is CASSLSTRGLYNEQFF. The CDR3 bases are TGTGCCAGCAGTTTATCAACCAGGGGGCTCTACAATGAGCAGTTCTTC.

The V call is TRBV5-1, the J call TRBJ1-1; D is undetermined. The CDR3 runs to 14 residues. V lost 4 bases, J lost 4 bases, and 14 bases lay in between. Germline CDR1 and CDR2: SGHRS and YFSETQ. The CDR3 reads CASSPGPEGTEAFF. The CDR3 region has the DNA TGCGCCAGCAGCCCGGGTCCCGAGGGCACTGAAGCTTTCTTT.

The CDR3 is CASSDTGKGGYTF. DNA of the CDR3: TGTGCCAGCAGTGACACAGGGAAGGGTGGCTACACCTTC. This sequence joins TRBV25-1 and TRBJ1-2; D is possibly TRBD1 (6 bases). CDR3 length equals 13 residues. Germline-derived CDR1 and CDR2 are MGHDK and SYGVNS. Trimming took 3 bases from V and 7 from J, leaving 12 bases between them.

This sequence joins TRBV19 and TRBJ2-7, with 9 bases fitting TRBD2. The V and J ends lost 6 bases and 3 bases, in that order; junction bases with no gene match: 6. CDR1 LNHDA and CDR2 SQIVND come from the germline V gene (reference sequence). The CDR3 consists of 14 residues. CDR3 coding DNA: TGTGCCAGTAGCAGGCGGGGGGGGAACTACGAGCAGTACTTC. Its protein product is CASSRRGGNYEQYF.

The chain links TRBV6-1 to TRBJ1-5, with TRBD1 matching over 7 bases. CDR1 and CDR2 from the germline V gene are MNHNS and SASEGT. This CDR3 is built from 13 residues. Unmatched junction bases numbered 7, after V lost 7 bases and J lost 7 bases. CDR3 nucleotides: TGTGCCAGCACCGACAGGGTTGGGCAGCCCCAGCATTTT. Translated: CASTDRVGQPQHF.

The chain is built from TRBV5-5 and TRBJ1-4; a weak D match, TRBD1 (5 bases). Trimming shortened V by 4 bases and J by 6 bases, and 13 bases separated the two germline ends. The length of the CDR3 is 14 residues. CDR1 and CDR2 (germline): SGHKS, YYEKEE (reference sequence). The CDR3 here is CASSRGIRDEKLFF. Written as DNA, the CDR3 is TGTGCCAGCAGCCGTGGGATCAGGGATGAAAAACTGTTTTTT.

This clone has a single count. This chain links TRBV27 with TRBJ1-1; D is ambiguous. V was trimmed by 4 bases and J by 1 base, leaving 10 bases between them. The CDR3 has 14 residues. CDR1 MNHEY and CDR2 SMNVEV come from the germline V gene (reference sequence). CDR3 in amino acids: CASSSPPGNTEAFF. The CDR3 nucleotides read TGTGCCAGCAGTTCCCCTCCGGGGAACACTGAAGCTTTCTTT.